This T cell receptor (beta chain) originates from a study of T cell repertoires in cytomegalovirus infection (dated by TCRdb to about 2019). For the study in its entirety: Peptide stimulations targeted recently identified HLA-C-restricted CMV epitopes, whose presentation resists viral immunomodulation, together with well-studied HLA-B-restricted epitopes. The HLA type of each donor mattered for the analysis, because public TCR beta signatures pointed to carriage of CMV infection along with the matching HLA type. What the work shows at the level of the full study, not this receptor alone: In both this cohort and an independent 352-donor cohort, the cumulative frequency of public TCR beta family members distinguished carriers of CMV infection plus the relevant HLA type. The ex vivo response was dominated by HLA-C-restricted CMV-specific TCR beta clonotypes, which also provided the single most frequent clonotype in two of eight donors.

Sequencing used an Illumina HiSeq 1500. Using fastp at Q25 and MiXCR, TCRdb reprocessed the public reads and kept productive beta chains. Merged by CDR3 protein, the rows form single entries marked with the most common genes and DNA. The sample data list hundreds of thousands of distinct CDR3 sequences, and around a third of these were observed just once. Under 15% of the sample is in the top ten clones. CDR3 length: 16 amino acids, cysteine to phenylalanine. The DNA shown is the 48-base CDR3, in frame from base 1. At the junction V is shortened by 7 bases and J by 3 bases, with 20 bases in between. Reading the germline V gene gives CDR1 MNHNS and CDR2 SASEGT. This clonotype was counted many times. Its antigen is unknown. No per-base quality is available; no much larger clone lies one base away. The treatment or condition label for this specimen denotes: in vitro stimulation with specific CMV peptide epitopes to enrich CMV-specific T cells.

This clonotype originated in a human donor in good health (CMV status not recorded). Some clones in this sample may be carry-over from other donors' samples. The sample was cultured CD8+ T cells from PBMCs, taken from culture after CMV antigen stimulation. The rearrangement joined TRBV6-1 to TRBJ2-3; the D gene cannot be resolved reliably. The DNA sequence follows: TGTGCCAGCATGTCCGGACCTTTTTTCGGGACAGATACGCAGTATTTT. Its protein reads: CASMSGPFFGTDTQYF.